These 24 T cell receptor beta chains were all obtained from the same sample, sequenced in a study of blood T cells in healthy people across ages. A second about 6 to 12 cycle PCR used barcoded and J-beta primers. TCRdb re-called the 5' RACE reads with MiXCR, one entry per CDR3 protein. Seen here are roughly 1.4 million distinct CDR3 sequences, roughly 60% observed once, and the top ten hold over 5.5%. Input material: blood. The receptors stem from a man between 18 and 29 years old in good health.

The rearrangement links TRBV7-9 to TRBJ2-1; D is unclear. This CDR3 has 15 amino acids. The V end lost 2 bases, the J end lost 4 bases, and 12 bases lay between the germline ends. Per the germline V gene, CDR1 is SEHNR and CDR2 is FQNEAQ (reference sequence). In DNA, the CDR3 is TGTGCCAGCAGCTTAAAGTACGGCCCGTACAATGAGCAGTTCTTC. Its protein is CASSLKYGPYNEQFF.

This sequence joins TRBV27 and TRBJ1-2; D is unclear. The V end lost 0 bases, the J end lost 8 bases, and 13 bases lay between the germline ends. Germline V gene sequence: CDR1 MNHEY, CDR2 SMNVEV (reference sequence). The CDR3 loop spans 14 amino acids. This CDR3 is CASSLSAGMGGYTF. The CDR3 nucleotides read TGTGCCAGCAGTTTATCGGCAGGAATGGGAGGCTACACCTTC.

The rearrangement links TRBV7-9 to TRBJ2-7; D uncertain. The germline gives CDR1 SEHNR, CDR2 FQNEAQ (reference sequence). V dropped 3 bases and J dropped 5 bases, with 8 bases sitting between them. The CDR3 contains 12 residues. CDR3 residues: CASSFEGHEQYF. CDR3 sequence (DNA): TGTGCCAGCAGCTTCGAAGGTCACGAGCAGTACTTC.

This clonotype has only a few counts. The gene calls are TRBV3-1 and TRBJ2-3; D is ambiguous. CDR3 length equals 14 residues. Germline CDR1 and CDR2: LGHDT and YNNKEL (reference sequence). V dropped 2 bases and J dropped 0 bases, with 6 bases sitting between them. The CDR3, as DNA: TGTGCCAGCAGCCAATCTTACAGCACAGATACGCAGTATTTT. It codes for CASSQSYSTDTQYF.

The genes are TRBV7-9 and TRBJ1-2; D gene unclear. The germline V gene has CDR1 SEHNR and CDR2 FQNEAQ (reference sequence). V was clipped by 3 bases and J by 5 bases, with 16 bases between them. There are 15 residues in the CDR3. CDR3 sequence reads: CASSFLNRDRYGYTF. The CDR3 DNA is TGTGCCAGCAGCTTCCTAAACCGGGATCGATATGGCTACACCTTC.

The chain has TRBV4-3 and TRBJ2-2; 14 bases fit TRBD2. The CDR3 is 19 amino acids. The V segment lost 0 bases and the J segment 7 bases; nucleotides outside the gene matches: 10. Germline CDR1 is LGHNA and CDR2 is YSLEER. This CDR3 is CASSQDFGSGTSGGGELFF. The CDR3 DNA is TGCGCCAGCAGCCAAGATTTCGGGTCCGGGACTAGCGGGGGCGGGGAGCTGTTTTTT.

This chain uses TRBV10-3 with TRBJ1-5, with TRBD1 matching 8 bases. Trimming took 1 base from V and 5 from J; bases not matched to a gene: 4. The CDR3 sequence is 15 residues long. From germline, CDR1 is ENHRY and CDR2 SYGVKD. CDR3 protein: CAISEYGQGYQPQHF. The DNA of the CDR3 is TGTGCCATCAGTGAGTACGGACAGGGATATCAGCCCCAGCATTTT.

This clonotype was detected a few times. The chain couples TRBV25-1 to TRBJ2-4; no clear D gene. The ends were cut back, 3 bases at V and 5 bases at J, with 17 bases in the middle. Germline V lookup: CDR1 MGHDK, CDR2 SYGVNS. The CDR3 runs to 16 residues. This CDR3 is CASSDPDGNRENIQYF. The CDR3 coding sequence is TGTGCCAGCAGTGACCCCGATGGTAACCGGGAAAACATTCAGTACTTC.

V gene TRBV20-1 combines with J gene TRBJ1-1, with a tentative D call TRBD1 (6 bases). Per the germline V gene, CDR1 is DFQATT and CDR2 is SNEGSKA (reference sequence). This CDR3 is 17 amino acids long. Trimming cost V 2 bases and J 6 bases, with 25 bases left between them. Here the CDR3 reads CSARSDRSKRGFPEAFF. DNA for the CDR3: TGCAGTGCTAGATCCGACAGGTCCAAAAGAGGGTTCCCTGAAGCTTTCTTT.

Concerning this clonotype: At one of its ends the junction is not consistent with the germline gene, which may arise from a read error. The rearrangement uses TRBV28 and TRBJ1-2; D possibly corresponds to TRBD1 (6 bases). Per germline, CDR1 MDHEN and CDR2 SYDVKM. The CDR3 runs to 13 residues. The CDR3: CASRPQGTNGDTF. CDR3 in DNA: TGTGCCAGCAGACCACAGGGAACGAATGGCGACACCTTC.

The CDR3 here is CASSIETGALSGANVLTF. CDR3 DNA: TGTGCCAGCAGCATAGAGACAGGGGCCCTCTCTGGGGCCAACGTCCTGACTTTC. This chain connects TRBV7-9 to TRBJ2-6; TRBD1 aligns across 8 bases. The germline V gene has CDR1 SEHNR and CDR2 FQNEAQ (reference sequence). Unmatched junction bases numbered 9, after V lost 5 bases and J lost 0 bases. CDR3 length equals 18 residues. The full variable domain, in which reference TRBV7-9 and TRBJ2-6 provide the parts outside the CDR3, is DTGVSQNPRHKITKRGQNVTFRCDPISEHNRLYWYRQTLGQGPEFLTYFQNEAQLEKSRLLSDRFSAERPKGSFSTLEIQRTEQGDSAMYLCASSIETGALSGANVLTFGAGSRLTVL.

The V gene is TRBV4-1, the J gene TRBJ2-7, with D perhaps matching TRBD1 (6 bases). The ends were cut back, 0 bases at V and 4 bases at J, with 16 bases in the middle. The CDR3 is 16 residues long. Per the germline V gene, CDR1 is MGHRA and CDR2 is YSYEKL. The CDR3 spells CASSQEIRGRGYEQYF. CDR3 coding DNA: TGCGCCAGCAGCCAAGAGATAAGGGGCAGGGGATACGAGCAGTACTTC.

The chain links TRBV5-1 to TRBJ2-5, with D tentatively TRBD1 (6 bases). Trimming took off 0 bases at V and 2 bases at J, with 11 bases between the two ends. CDR3 length: 15 residues. Per germline, CDR1 SGHRS and CDR2 YFSETQ. The CDR3 sequence: CASSLGDRLQETQYF. CDR3 in DNA: TGCGCCAGCAGCTTGGGTGACAGGTTACAAGAGACCCAGTACTTC.

The CDR3: CASWRVGATEAFF. The CDR3, as DNA: TGTGCCAGCTGGAGAGTTGGGGCCACTGAAGCTTTCTTT. The rearrangement joins TRBV11-2 to TRBJ1-1; the D gene is possibly TRBD1 (5 bases). The V and J ends lost 8 bases and 4 bases respectively, with 14 bases between them. The CDR3 is 13 amino acids. Germline loops: CDR1 SGHAT, CDR2 FQNNGV.

The genes are TRBV10-3 and TRBJ2-4, with TRBD1 matching 7 bases. The J call could be wrong; TRBJ2-7 is a better fit for the DNA end. The length of the CDR3 is 16 residues. From germline, CDR1 is ENHRY and CDR2 SYGVKD. The CDR3: CAISETGERGWCEQYF. CDR3 nucleotides: TGTGCCATCAGTGAGACAGGGGAGAGGGGTTGGTGCGAGCAGTACTTC.

The chain uses TRBV10-3 and TRBJ2-4, with D perhaps matching TRBD1 or TRBD2 (6 bases each). The end of the DNA is better explained by TRBJ2-5, so the J call may be wrong. Germline-derived CDR1 and CDR2 are ENHRY and SYGVKD. This CDR3 spans 13 amino acids. CDR3 sequence (DNA): TGTGCCATCAGTGGAAGGGGGGATGAGACCCAGTACTTC. Translation: CAISGRGDETQYF.

This clonotype was counted only a few times. This chain links TRBV7-9 with TRBJ2-5, with a weak D call TRBD1 (6 bases). V was clipped by 5 bases and J by 4 bases, with 14 bases between them. Germline V gene lookup returns CDR1 SEHNR and CDR2 FQNEAQ (reference sequence). The CDR3 has 14 residues. This CDR3 reads CASSQQGMGETQYF. CDR3 coding DNA: TGTGCCAGCAGCCAACAGGGAATGGGAGAGACCCAGTACTTC.

J is TRBJ1-1 and V is TRBV13; a possible D gene is TRBD1 (6 bases). With 5 bases removed from V and 7 bases from J, the gap between germline ends came to 17 bases. CDR3 size: 14 residues. Germline V gene sequence: CDR1 PRHDT, CDR2 FYEKMQ (reference sequence). In nucleotides, the CDR3 is TGTGCCAGCAGCGCAGGAAGGGGGAGCGGTGAAGCTTTCTTT. Translation gives CASSAGRGSGEAFF.

The chain has TRBV6-6 and TRBJ2-4; D gene unclear. Trimming pared 2 bases from V and 8 bases from J, leaving 4 bases between. CDR1 MNHNY and CDR2 SVGAGI come from the germline V gene (reference sequence). This CDR3 spans 11 amino acids. The CDR3 sequence: CASSYMDIQYF. The CDR3 coding sequence is TGTGCCAGCAGTTACATGGACATTCAGTACTTC.

The chain joins TRBV6-2 or TRBV6-3 to TRBJ1-2, with 8 bases that match TRBD1. This CDR3 is built from 16 residues. Germline trimming cut 8 bases from V and 4 bases from J; bases unmatched to any gene: 15. Germline V gene lookup returns CDR1 MNHEY and CDR2 SVGEGT. The CDR3 DNA sequence: TGTGCCAGCTACCCCTCGGGCAGGGGGCCTCGCTATGGCTACACCTTC. This encodes CASYPSGRGPRYGYTF.

This clonotype was counted a single time. The chain recombines TRBV20-1 with TRBJ1-5; 7 positions agree with TRBD1. Germline V gene data show CDR1 as DFQATT and CDR2 as SNEGSKA (reference sequence). Germline trimming cut 6 bases from V and 4 bases from J; bases unmatched to any gene: 9. This CDR3 has 14 residues. CDR3: CSAGHRGPNQPQHF. The DNA of the CDR3 is TGCAGTGCCGGCCACAGGGGTCCTAATCAGCCCCAGCATTTT.

The chain has TRBV20-1 and TRBJ2-5; maybe TRBD2 (6 bases). This CDR3 region has 14 residues. Germline CDR1 and CDR2: DFQATT and SNEGSKA (reference sequence). The germline V and J ends were trimmed by 2 bases and 11 bases, with 21 bases remaining between them. The CDR3 DNA reads TGCAGTGCTAGACCTCCGGGGGTGGGAAGAGAGCAGTACTTC. Protein: CSARPPGVGREQYF.

The V and J genes are TRBV29-1 and TRBJ2-1, with D maybe TRBD1 (6 bases). The CDR3 contains 14 residues. CDR1 SQVTM and CDR2 ANQGSEA come from the germline V gene. Trimming cost V 7 bases and J 5 bases, with 18 bases left between them. The CDR3 loop is CSANEAGDNNEQFF. The CDR3 nucleotides read TGCAGCGCCAATGAGGCAGGGGACAACAATGAGCAGTTCTTC.

This chain links TRBV2 with TRBJ2-5; 9 bases align to TRBD1. The ends lost 7 bases at V and 3 bases at J; junction bases unmatched: 6. The germline V gene has CDR1 SNHLY and CDR2 FYNNEI. The CDR3 has 14 amino acids. CDR3 sequence: CASKSGTGKETQYF. In DNA form, the CDR3 reads TGTGCCAGCAAGAGCGGGACAGGGAAAGAGACCCAGTACTTC.